This T cell receptor beta chain derives from a study of blood T cell repertoires in COVID-19. Across the study: Sites across the United States, Italy and Spain contributed samples from acute and convalescent COVID-19.

Repertoires were generated with immunoSEQ multiplex PCR, while TCRdb's copy carries only in-frame clones and drops some. The data show 100,000 or so clones, 80% to 90% seen once. This CDR3 contains 15 residues. The junction had 6 bases not matched to a gene; V was cut back by 4 bases and J by 1 base. Germline V gene lookup returns CDR1 SGDLS and CDR2 YYNGEE. The sequence was collected from a human donor in a cohort sampled during active COVID-19. Sequences were obtained from peripheral blood. The chain links TRBV9 to TRBJ2-5; 8 bases match TRBD2. The CDR3 here is CASSPPGGPQETQYF. The CDR3 DNA reads TGTGCCAGCAGCCCCCCGGGGGGGCCCCAAGAGACCCAGTACTTC.